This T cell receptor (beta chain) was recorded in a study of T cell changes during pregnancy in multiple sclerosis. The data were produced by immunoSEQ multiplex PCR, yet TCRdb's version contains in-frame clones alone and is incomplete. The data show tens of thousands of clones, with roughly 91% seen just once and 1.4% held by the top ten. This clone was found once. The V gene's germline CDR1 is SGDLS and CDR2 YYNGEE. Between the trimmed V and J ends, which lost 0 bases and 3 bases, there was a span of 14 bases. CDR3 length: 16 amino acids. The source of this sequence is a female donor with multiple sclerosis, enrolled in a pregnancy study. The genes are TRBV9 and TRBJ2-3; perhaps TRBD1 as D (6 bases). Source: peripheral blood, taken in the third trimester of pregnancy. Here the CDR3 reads CASSVDIWQGTDTQYF. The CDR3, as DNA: TGTGCCAGCAGCGTAGATATATGGCAGGGGACAGATACGCAGTATTTT.